This TCR beta chain was recorded in a study of PD-L1 blockade in urothelial cancer. Across the whole study: Males with bladder-origin urothelial cancer constituted about 85% of the roughly 30 patients. When blood samples were assessed, the median T cell count was 141,255.

Some clones are missing from TCRdb's copy, which holds only in-frame ones; the method was immunoSEQ multiplex PCR. The data contain about 120,000 clones, about 83% of them seen just once; the ten biggest clones take up 2.4%. Time point indicated: peripheral blood 6 weeks after treatment start. The diagnosis in patients was locally advanced or metastatic urothelial carcinoma. Germline V gives CDR1 LGHNT, CDR2 FRNRAP. This CDR3 is 14 amino acids long. The V end was cut by 4 bases, the J end by 8 bases, with 15 bases between. The receptor was derived from a man aged 45 to 65 with urothelial cancer. Sequenced here: PBMCs, sampled around atezolizumab (anti-PD-L1) treatment. The gene calls are TRBV12-5 and TRBJ2-1, with D maybe TRBD1 (6 bases). CDR3 sequence: CASGSPSRGHEQFF. CDR3 nucleotides: TGTGCTAGTGGTTCCCCCAGCAGGGGCCATGAGCAGTTCTTC. Complete variable domain (other parts from reference TRBV12-5 and TRBJ2-1): DARVTQTPRHKVTEMGQEVTMRCQPILGHNTVFWYRQTMMQGLELLAYFRNRAPLDDSGMPKDRFSAEMPDATLATLKIQPSEPRDSAVYFCASGSPSRGHEQFFGPGTRLTVL.